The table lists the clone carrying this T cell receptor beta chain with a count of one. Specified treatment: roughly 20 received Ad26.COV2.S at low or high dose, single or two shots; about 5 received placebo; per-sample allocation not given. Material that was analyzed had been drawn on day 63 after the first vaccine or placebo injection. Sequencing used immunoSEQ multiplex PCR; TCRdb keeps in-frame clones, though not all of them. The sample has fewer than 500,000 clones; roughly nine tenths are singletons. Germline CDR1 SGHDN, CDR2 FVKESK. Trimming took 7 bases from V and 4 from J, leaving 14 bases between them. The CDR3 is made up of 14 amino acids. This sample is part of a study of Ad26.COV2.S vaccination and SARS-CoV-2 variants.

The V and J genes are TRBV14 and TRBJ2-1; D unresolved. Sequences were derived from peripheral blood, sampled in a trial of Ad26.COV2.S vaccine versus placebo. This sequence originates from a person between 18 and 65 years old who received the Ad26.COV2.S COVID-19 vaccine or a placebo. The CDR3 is CASNWAHGYNEQFF. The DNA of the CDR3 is TGTGCCAGCAATTGGGCCCATGGGTACAATGAGCAGTTCTTC.